A single sample gave rise to the 4 T cell receptor beta chains below, sequenced in a study of cytomegalovirus exposure and HLA in healthy donors. Use of 60 Vbeta and 13 Jbeta primers characterized the PCR. Produced via immunoSEQ multiplex PCR; TCRdb's table is partial and in-frame only. The sample contains 150,000 to 200,000 clones, roughly four fifths of which appear only once. Sequencing was performed on PBMCs. The receptors were sampled from a man aged 40-49 years in good health and CMV-seropositive.

This clone appeared a single time. The genes are TRBV27 and TRBJ1-2; D might be TRBD1 (5 bases). V lost 4 bases and J 8 bases, leaving 11 bases between the germline ends. CDR1 is MNHEY, CDR2 SMNVEV, per germline (reference sequence). This CDR3 spans 12 amino acids. The CDR3 sequence is CASSWGDGGYTF. In DNA form, the CDR3 reads TGTGCCAGCAGTTGGGGGGACGGGGGCTACACCTTC.

The chain couples TRBV7-8 to TRBJ2-7, with 9 bases aligning to TRBD1. Germline lookup yields CDR1 SGHVS and CDR2 FQNEAQ. CDR3 length: 17 residues. J lost 6 bases, V lost 5 bases, and 17 bases had no gene match. The chain's CDR3 is CASSLHLPGQGSSEQYF. The CDR3 DNA reads as TGTGCCAGCAGCCTCCACTTACCGGGACAGGGTTCTTCCGAGCAGTACTTC.

This chain connects TRBV28 to TRBJ1-1, with D maybe TRBD1 (6 bases). Germline V gene data show CDR1 as MDHEN and CDR2 as SYDVKM. The CDR3 length is 15 residues. V lost 6 bases and J lost 0, with 14 bases in between. The CDR3 reads CASRRGGGMNTEAFF. The CDR3 DNA reads TGTGCCAGCAGGCGGGGAGGGGGGATGAACACTGAAGCTTTCTTT.

This chain's CDR3 is CAIRRQENTEAFF. The DNA for the CDR3 is TGTGCCATCAGAAGACAGGAGAACACTGAAGCTTTCTTT. The chain is built from TRBV10-3 and TRBJ1-1, with D possibly being TRBD1 (6 bases). CDR3 length: 13 residues. Germline loops: CDR1 ENHRY, CDR2 SYGVKD. V lost 6 bases and J 1 base, leaving 9 bases between the germline ends.